The rows below give T cell receptor beta chains drawn from one sample of a study of blood T cell repertoires in COVID-19. Method: immunoSEQ multiplex PCR; TCRdb's copy keeps in-frame clones and lacks some. The table shows around 130,000 clones, with about 86% occurring only once. The sequenced material came from peripheral blood. These TCRs come from a woman in her fifties or sixties with acute or convalescent COVID-19. Each CDR3 is given with its conserved first and last residue. D genes are given only for firm matches. Not all rows give a size; the values are once, few, many and, for expanded clones, a class.

CASSIPAGTDTQYF TGTGCCAGTAGTATACCGGCGGGCACAGATACGCAGTATTTT once . TRBJ2-3 TRBV19
CASSKSLPNYGYTF TGTGCCAGCAGCAAAAGCCTGCCAAACTATGGCTACACCTTC . . TRBJ1-2 TRBV3-1/TRBV3-2
CASSKNTEAFF TGTGCCAGCAGCAAGAACACTGAAGCTTTCTTT . . TRBJ1-1 TRBV6-6
CASSNGRQGDSPLHF TGTGCCAGCAGTAACGGGAGACAGGGGGATTCACCCCTCCACTTT . TRBD1 TRBJ1-6 TRBV6-2/TRBV6-3
CASSIARVNEKLFF TGTGCCAGTAGTATAGCCAGGGTTAATGAAAAACTGTTTTTT . . TRBJ1-4 TRBV19
CASSQGSGRADTQYF TGTGCCAGCAGCCAAGGTAGCGGGAGGGCAGATACGCAGTATTTT . TRBD2 TRBJ2-3 TRBV3-1/TRBV3-2
CASSVGPNAADTQYF TGTGCCAGCAGCGTGGGCCCAAACGCAGCAGATACGCAGTATTTT . . TRBJ2-3 TRBV9
CASSIGQGENQPQHF TGTGCCAGCAGCATCGGACAGGGGGAAAATCAGCCCCAGCATTTT . TRBD1 TRBJ1-5 TRBV9
CASSGGSSAEQFF TGCGCCAGCAGTGGCGGGAGTTCAGCTGAGCAGTTCTTC . TRBD2 TRBJ2-1 TRBV5-1
CASSTTGAMEKLFF TGCGCCAGCAGCACGACAGGGGCTATGGAAAAACTGTTTTTT . TRBD1 TRBJ1-4 TRBV5-1
CASSLSGGSDTQYF TGTGCCAGCAGCTTAAGCGGGGGGTCAGATACGCAGTATTTT . TRBD2 TRBJ2-3 TRBV7-3
CASSGQVGGNEQFF TGCGCCAGCAGTGGGCAGGTCGGAGGCAATGAGCAGTTCTTC once . TRBJ2-1 TRBV5-1
CASRKWDRANVSPEAFF TGTGCCAGTAGGAAGTGGGACAGGGCTAACGTGAGCCCTGAAGCTTTCTTT once TRBD1 TRBJ1-1 TRBV19
CASSIRQGAATGELFF TGTGCCAGTAGTATCCGGCAGGGCGCGGCAACCGGGGAGCTGTTTTTT . . TRBJ2-2 TRBV19
CASSLASGLDNEQFF TGTGCCAGCAGCTTAGCTAGCGGGTTGGACAATGAGCAGTTCTTC . TRBD2 TRBJ2-1 TRBV7-9
CASSLGQGLGKETQYF TGCGCCAGCAGCTTGGGACAGGGGTTGGGCAAAGAGACCCAGTACTTC . TRBD1 TRBJ2-5 TRBV5-1
CASSPPQTSGPSDPQYF TGTGCCAGCTCACCACCGCAAACTAGCGGTCCTTCTGATCCGCAGTATTTT once TRBD2 TRBJ2-3 TRBV18
CASREGGSGTEAFF TGTGCCAGCAGGGAAGGGGGCAGCGGCACTGAAGCTTTCTTT once TRBD1 TRBJ1-1 TRBV7-9
CASGGGQPYGYTF TGTGCCAGCGGTGGAGGACAGCCCTATGGCTACACCTTC . . TRBJ1-2 TRBV5-5
CASSRRTSDQPQHF TGTGCCAGCAGCAGACGGACATCAGATCAGCCCCAGCATTTT . . TRBJ1-5 TRBV6-5
CASSPGLAGYTF TGTGCCAGCAGTCCAGGTCTGGCGGGCTACACCTTC . . TRBJ1-2 TRBV6-5
CARSLESSGSSYNEQFF TGTGCCAGAAGCTTGGAGTCTAGCGGGAGCTCCTACAATGAGCAGTTCTTC . TRBD2 TRBJ2-1 TRBV5-3
CASSQPASGRAPYEQYF TGTGCCAGCAGCCAACCAGCTAGCGGGAGGGCCCCCTACGAGCAGTACTTC . TRBD2 TRBJ2-7 TRBV3-1/TRBV3-2
CASSEGGPYEKLFF TGTGCCAGCAGCGAGGGAGGGCCGTACGAAAAACTGTTTTTT . . TRBJ1-4 TRBV21-1
CASSEGGTGGSSYEQYF TGTGCCAGCAGCGAAGGGGGTACAGGGGGATCCTCCTACGAGCAGTACTTC . TRBD1 TRBJ2-7 TRBV7-2
CASSEGATGNTIYF TGTGCCAGTAGTGAAGGGGCTACGGGAAACACCATATATTTT . . TRBJ1-3 TRBV19
CAWSGGQSTDTQYF TGTGCCTGGAGTGGGGGACAGAGCACAGATACGCAGTATTTT . TRBD1 TRBJ2-3 TRBV30
CASSQAGVDGYTF TGCGCCAGCAGCCAAGCAGGGGTCGATGGCTACACCTTC once . TRBJ1-2 TRBV4-1
CASSRRSSGTYNEQFF TGTGCCAGCAGCCGAAGATCTAGCGGTACCTACAATGAGCAGTTCTTC . TRBD2 TRBJ2-1 TRBV5-4
CASSLEPSAGYGYTF TGTGCCAGCAGCTTGGAACCTTCGGCGGGCTATGGCTACACCTTC . . TRBJ1-2 TRBV7-6
CASSQVGGGTGNTIYF TGCGCCAGCAGCCAAGTAGGGGGTGGAACTGGAAACACCATATATTTT . . TRBJ1-3 TRBV4-3
CASSLDTNTEAFF TGTGCCAGCAGCCTGGACACCAACACTGAAGCTTTCTTT . . TRBJ1-1 TRBV6-2/TRBV6-3
CASSQERLYEQYF TGCGCCAGCAGCCAAGAACGACTTTACGAGCAGTACTTC . . TRBJ2-7 TRBV4-3
CASREGGTSASYEQYF TGTGCCAGCCGGGAAGGTGGGACTAGCGCTTCCTACGAGCAGTACTTC . TRBD2 TRBJ2-7 TRBV7-2
CASSPRTATNEKLFF TGTGCCAGCTCACCTCGGACTGCAACTAATGAAAAACTGTTTTTT . . TRBJ1-4 TRBV18
CAWSVPPTQETQYF TGTGCCTGGAGTGTACCCCCAACACAAGAGACCCAGTACTTC . . TRBJ2-5 TRBV30
CASSVGTRAFENGYTF TGTGCCAGCAGCGTAGGGACACGGGCTTTTGAGAACGGCTACACCTTC . . TRBJ1-2 TRBV9
CASSESAGRRTEAFF TGTGCCAGCAGTGAGTCAGCAGGAAGAAGGACTGAAGCTTTCTTT . . TRBJ1-1 TRBV25-1
CASSQGRTGNWDTQYF TGCGCCAGCAGCCAAGGAAGGACAGGCAATTGGGATACGCAGTATTTT . TRBD1 TRBJ2-3 TRBV4-1
CAISAGQKFEAFF TGTGCCATCAGCGCGGGACAGAAGTTTGAAGCTTTCTTT once TRBD1 TRBJ1-1 TRBV10-3
CASSEEVYGYTF TGTGCCAGCAGCGAGGAGGTTTATGGCTACACCTTC . . TRBJ1-2 TRBV7-2